This T cell receptor beta chain was found in a study of T cell responses to AZD1222 COVID-19 vaccine. Whole-study results and caveats: Donors, mostly white British, included more females; clonal diversity was possibly underestimated. In all cases, repertoires were sampled only after the peak T cell response.

This clone came up a few times. Its antigen remains unknown. TCRdb's table, derived via immunoSEQ multiplex PCR, lists solely in-frame clones and lacks some. This sample has approximately 180,000 clones, with 85% to 90% found just once. The trim removed 7 bases at V and 0 bases at J, leaving 3 bases unmatched. This CDR3 region has 14 residues. Germline CDR1 is SNHLY and CDR2 is FYNNEI. Sample: peripheral blood, taken on day 0 of AZD1222 vaccination. V and J are TRBV2 and TRBJ2-7; TRBD1 matches 10 bases. The receptor's source is an adult in good health. The CDR3 bases are TGTGCCAGCACACGGACAGGGGGCTCCTACGAGCAGTACTTC. This codes for CASTRTGGSYEQYF.